There are a few counts of the clone carrying this TCR beta chain. Each CDR3 protein gets one entry after TCRdb re-called the RT-PCR reads with MiXCR. The repertoire consists of more than 600,000 distinct CDR3 sequences, with 13% to 15% occurring once and the leading ten covering about 3.9%. The CDR3 covers 16 residues. Germline CDR1 KGHSH, CDR2 LQKENI. Trimming shortened V by 4 bases and J by 1 base, and 17 bases separated the two germline ends. The TCR comes from a female donor in good health, serving as a healthy control. The sequenced sample was memory CD4+ T cells from blood. The genes are TRBV18 and TRBJ2-7; tentatively, D is TRBD2 (7 bases). The CDR3 region has the DNA TGTGCCAGCTCACGCCTGGGCGGGGGCGAGTCCTACGAGCAGTACTTC. As protein: CASSRLGGGESYEQYF.